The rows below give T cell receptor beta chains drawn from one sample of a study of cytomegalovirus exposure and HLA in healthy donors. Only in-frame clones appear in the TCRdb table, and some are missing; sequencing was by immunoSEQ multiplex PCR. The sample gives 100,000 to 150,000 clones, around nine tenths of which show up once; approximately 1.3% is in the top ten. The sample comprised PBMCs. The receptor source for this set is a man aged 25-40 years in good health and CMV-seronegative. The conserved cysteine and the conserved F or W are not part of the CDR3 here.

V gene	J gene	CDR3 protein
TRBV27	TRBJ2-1	ASSFGTVTEQF
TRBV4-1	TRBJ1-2	ASSQGSQNYGYT
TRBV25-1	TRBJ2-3	ASSVAGGAGEWADTQY
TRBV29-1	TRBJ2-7	SVASGTAVEQY
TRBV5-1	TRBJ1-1	ASSLSSGNTEAF
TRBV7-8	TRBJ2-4	ASSSAGTGFLAKNIQY
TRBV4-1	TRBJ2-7	ASSQELGRALLEQY
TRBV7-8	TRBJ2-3	ASSLGAGGRTDTQY
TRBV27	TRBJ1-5	ASRRYSNQPQH
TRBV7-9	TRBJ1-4	ASSLRQGGEKLF
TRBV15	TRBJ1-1	ATRNVQGEAF
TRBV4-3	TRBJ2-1	ASSLSGLAGGNEQF
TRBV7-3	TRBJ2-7	ASSLSTGSPYEQY
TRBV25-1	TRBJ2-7	ASSELQGSEEQY
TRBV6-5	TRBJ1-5	ASRGTGRGQPQH
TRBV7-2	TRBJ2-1	ASSLGLAGGGEQF
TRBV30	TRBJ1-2	AWSLGVGQGNYGYT
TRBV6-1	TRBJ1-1	ASREIGRRTEAF
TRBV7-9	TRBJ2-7	ASNPGQSYEQY
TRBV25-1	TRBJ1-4	ASSQGLGTNEKLF
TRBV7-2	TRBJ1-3	ASSWGQGVSGNTIY
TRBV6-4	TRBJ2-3	ASSGGQGADTQY
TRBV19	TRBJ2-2	ASSIAGTSGGELF
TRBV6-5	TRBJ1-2	ASSPSGQGISYT
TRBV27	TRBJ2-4	ASSILPPTGAPSIQY
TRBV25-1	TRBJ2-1	ASSDPGLAGGEQF
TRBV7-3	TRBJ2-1	ASSLTFSNEQF
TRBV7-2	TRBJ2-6	ASSTGGSGANVLT
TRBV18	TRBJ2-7	ASSSLQGRRAYEQY
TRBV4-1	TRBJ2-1	ASSQAGTGGNEQF
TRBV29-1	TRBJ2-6	SVEDFTESSGANVLT
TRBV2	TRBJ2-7	ASNGPVRQGVYEQY
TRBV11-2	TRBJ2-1	ASSSGQDSYNEQF
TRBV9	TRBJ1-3	ASSALRGSGNTIY
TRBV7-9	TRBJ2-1	ASSPSEGSGLFNEQF
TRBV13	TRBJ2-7	ASSEGLAGDRREYEQY
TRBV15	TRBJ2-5	ATSRIAGGKTQY
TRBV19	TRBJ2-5	ASSISGGAETQY
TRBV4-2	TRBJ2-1	ASSQGRGGGDEQF
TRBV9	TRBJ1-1	ASSAWTGERGTEAF
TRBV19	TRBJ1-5	ASLAGTGHTQPQH
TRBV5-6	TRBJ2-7	ASSFFTWESGYEQY
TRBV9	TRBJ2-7	ASSVDFAGGPGEQY
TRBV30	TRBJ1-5	ACATGAGNQPQH
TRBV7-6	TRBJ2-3	ASSSGTSGRARDTQY
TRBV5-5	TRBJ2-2	ASSLAGWERGTGELF
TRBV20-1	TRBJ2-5	SARGLETQY
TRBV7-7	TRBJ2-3	ASSQSSGIDGTQY
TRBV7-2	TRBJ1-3	ASSSDRGNTIY
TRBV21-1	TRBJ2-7	ASSKGRETYEQY
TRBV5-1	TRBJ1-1	ASSLEGITEAF
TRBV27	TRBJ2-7	ASSLKGQGTYEQY